This TCR beta chain was recorded in a study of blood T cell repertoires in COVID-19. In the study overall: Sources were T cells, B-cell-depleted T cells, or PBMCs; the material itself was cDNA or gDNA.

The authors' processing: Reference gene primer amplification gave nucleated cell count estimates. Using immunoSEQ multiplex PCR, the repertoire was profiled, and TCRdb retains in-frame clones only, with some absent. The V and J calls and clone size were taken over from that table, and D and trimming were inferred from the DNA. Of about 100,000 clones listed, around 90% are singletons. This clone appeared a single time. CDR3 length: 15 amino acids. V was shortened by 0 bases and J by 2 bases, with 9 bases between the two germline ends. CDR1 and CDR2 from the germline V gene are KGHSH and LQKENI. The sequenced sample consisted of peripheral blood. This receptor was taken from a human donor in a cohort sampled during active COVID-19. The chain is built from TRBV18 and TRBJ2-3, with D possibly TRBD2 on 5 matching bases. CDR3 coding DNA: TGTGCCAGCTCACCACCGCTAGCTACCACAGATACGCAGTATTTT. Translation: CASSPPLATTDTQYF.